The source of this T cell receptor (beta chain) is a study of OX40 agonist ivuxolimab in advanced cancers. Across the whole study: It was ivuxolimab, an agonistic anti-OX40 (CD134) antibody, that patients were treated with. Among those enrolled, mean age was about 63 years (range about 23 to 80) and about 79% were male.

Generated by immunoSEQ multiplex PCR, the TCRdb table keeps only in-frame clones and is missing some. The top ten clones hold 2% to 3% of a sample with around 100,000 clones, about 91% of them seen once. Unmatched junction bases numbered 13, after V lost 6 bases and J lost 1 base. This CDR3 spans 19 amino acids. Per the germline V gene, CDR1 is MDHEN and CDR2 is SYDVKM. The TCR sequence derives from an adult with an advanced solid tumor such as melanoma, head and neck, liver or kidney cancer. This specimen consisted of CD4+ or CD8+ T cells sorted from blood, obtained in a trial of the OX40 agonist ivuxolimab. The chain links TRBV28 to TRBJ2-6; TRBD1 aligns across 9 bases. In DNA, the CDR3 is TGTGCCAGCAGCCCTCACGGGGGACAGGGTCCATCTGGGGCCAACGTCCTGACTTTC. Its protein product is CASSPHGGQGPSGANVLTF.